This T cell receptor beta chain was sequenced in a study of T-cell reconstitution after alpha-beta-depleted transplantation in children. This clonotype was counted ten times or more. As it was prepared, the TCRbeta library received unique molecular identifiers. TCRdb re-derived calls from the PCR reads in MiXCR, one entry per CDR3 protein. There are 170,000 or so distinct CDR3 sequences in the sample; about 6.3% occur only once, and approximately 3% lies in the top ten. The germline CDR1 and CDR2 sequences are SGHVS and FQNEAQ. V lost 3 bases and J lost 5, with 10 bases in between. The CDR3 has 13 residues.

Sequenced material: PBMCs from the stem cell graft donor, taken from the stem cell graft. The TCR comes from a human donor who donated a stem cell graft to a child with Wiskott-Aldrich syndrome. The chain couples TRBV7-8 to TRBJ1-1; tentative D call: TRBD1 (6 bases). The DNA for the CDR3 is TGTGCCAGCAGCTTCAATCAGGGGACTGAAGCTTTCTTT. Translation gives CASSFNQGTEAFF.